The 4 T cell receptor beta chains presented below share a single source sample, sequenced in a study of naive and memory T cell subsets. Two oligonucleotides, mixed equimolar, formed the beta constant-region primer covering TRBC1 and TRBC2. TCRdb reanalysed the UMI-ligation and nested PCR reads using MiXCR and keeps one entry per CDR3 protein. Of tens of thousands of distinct CDR3 sequences in the sample, less than 15% were seen once. Input material: central memory CD4+ T cells from blood. These receptor sequences come from a human donor in good health.

The rearrangement uses TRBV3-1 and TRBJ2-3; TRBD2 agrees at 12 bases. CDR3 length: 17 residues. Germline V gene lookup returns CDR1 LGHDT and CDR2 YNNKEL (reference sequence). Trimming removed 5 bases from V and 3 bases from J; junction bases left unmatched: 9. The CDR3 here is CASSLSRTSGRTDTQYF. The CDR3 DNA follows: TGTGCCAGCAGCTTATCCCGTACTAGCGGGAGGACAGATACGCAGTATTTT.

Remarks on this clonotype: The junction and the germline gene differ at one end; a read error may be behind it. V gene TRBV11-2 combines with J gene TRBJ2-3; 7 bases map to TRBD1. This CDR3 comprises 14 residues. Germline CDR1 SGHAT, CDR2 FQNNGV. The CDR3: CASSRDSFTDRQYF. CDR3 sequence (DNA): TGTGCCAGCAGTCGGGACAGTTTTACAGATAGGCAGTATTTT.

The rearrangement joins TRBV3-1 to TRBJ1-1; 8 bases map to TRBD1. CDR3 length: 15 amino acids. Germline CDR1 is LGHDT and CDR2 is YNNKEL (reference sequence). V dropped 7 bases and J dropped 3; count of bases not matched to a gene: 10. CDR3 loop: CASTNTGGGHTEAFF. The CDR3 DNA is TGTGCCAGCACCAACACAGGGGGGGGTCACACTGAAGCTTTCTTT. Complete variable domain (other parts from reference TRBV3-1 and TRBJ1-1): DTAVSQTPKYLVTQMGNDKSIKCEQNLGHDTMYWYKQDSKKFLKIMFSYNNKELIINETVPNRFSPKSPDKAHLNLHINSLELGDSAVYFCASTNTGGGHTEAFFGQGTRLTVV.

The rearrangement joins TRBV12-3 or TRBV12-4 to TRBJ1-3; D is uncertain. CDR3 size: 13 residues. Trimming stripped 4 bases from V and 3 bases from J, with 7 bases between. This chain's CDR3 is CASSSGFGNTIYF. The CDR3 DNA is TGTGCCAGCAGTTCCGGGTTTGGAAACACCATATATTTT.